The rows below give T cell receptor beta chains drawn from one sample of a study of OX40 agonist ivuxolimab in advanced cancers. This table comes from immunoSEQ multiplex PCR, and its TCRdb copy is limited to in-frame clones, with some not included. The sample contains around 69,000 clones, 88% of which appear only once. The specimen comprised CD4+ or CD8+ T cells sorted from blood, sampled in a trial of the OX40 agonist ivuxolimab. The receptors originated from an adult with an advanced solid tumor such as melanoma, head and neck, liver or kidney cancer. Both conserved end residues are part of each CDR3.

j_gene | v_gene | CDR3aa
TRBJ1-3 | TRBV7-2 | CASSLRPGGGNTIYF
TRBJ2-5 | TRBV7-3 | CASSRGSLTVGETQYF
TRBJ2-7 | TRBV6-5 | CASSPPGQGTYEQYF
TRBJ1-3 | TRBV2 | CASHQGSAGNTIYF
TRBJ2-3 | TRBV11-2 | CASSLGVRGPSTDTQYF
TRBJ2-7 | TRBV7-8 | CASSPRRGRGYEQYF
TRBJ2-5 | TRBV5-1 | CASSPGVPQETQYF
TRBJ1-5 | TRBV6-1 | CASSEGGWRPQHF
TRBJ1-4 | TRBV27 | CASSSADRLGEKLFF
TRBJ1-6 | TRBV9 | CASSVCKGGPVNSPLHF
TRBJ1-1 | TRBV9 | CASSAGDGTEAFF
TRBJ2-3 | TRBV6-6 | CASNFPETGESDTQYF
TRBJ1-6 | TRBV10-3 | CAISAAAVGSPLHF
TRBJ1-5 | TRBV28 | CASSPSGGGRNQPQHF
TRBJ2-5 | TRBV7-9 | CASSQLSGGAGETQYF
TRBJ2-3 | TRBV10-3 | CAISEGGGTDTQYF
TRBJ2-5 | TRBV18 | CASSPPQPTKETQYF
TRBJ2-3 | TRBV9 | CASSPRRAEVTDTQYF
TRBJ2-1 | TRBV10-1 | CASSESGSYNEQFF
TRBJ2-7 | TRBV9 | CASSVEGQAQRQYF
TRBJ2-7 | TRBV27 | CASATGTWGEQYF
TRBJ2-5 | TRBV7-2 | CASSYQETQYF
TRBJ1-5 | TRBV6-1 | CASSEQGGLGNQPQHF
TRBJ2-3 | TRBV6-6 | CASGGSQVNTQYF
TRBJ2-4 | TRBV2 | CASSEPGKNIQYF
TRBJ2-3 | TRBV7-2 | CASSLEGRSNTQYF
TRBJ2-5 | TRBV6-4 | CASSESRGETQYF
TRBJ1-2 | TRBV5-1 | CASSLAAGSGVYYGYTF
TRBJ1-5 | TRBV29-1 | CSVAGAYSNQPQHF
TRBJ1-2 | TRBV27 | CASSLGTGDGYTF
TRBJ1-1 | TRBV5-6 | CASSLPTGNTEAFF
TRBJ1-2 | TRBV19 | CASSIVVDGGYGYTF
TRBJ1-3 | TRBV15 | CATASGGNTIYF
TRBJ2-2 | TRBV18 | CASSPPQDATGELFF
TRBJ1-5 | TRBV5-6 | CASSLEGTGAPHQPQHF
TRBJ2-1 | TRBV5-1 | CASSLGEGGNEQFF
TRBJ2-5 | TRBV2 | CASITGFQSETQYF
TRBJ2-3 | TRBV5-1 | CASSNTGGDTDTQYF
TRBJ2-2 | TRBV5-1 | CASSVGQNTGELFF
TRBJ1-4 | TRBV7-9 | CASSFERKLFF
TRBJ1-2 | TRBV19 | CASSITGDYGYTF
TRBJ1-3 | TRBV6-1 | CASSARQLSGNTIYF
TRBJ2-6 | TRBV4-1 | CASSQELGAGANVLTF
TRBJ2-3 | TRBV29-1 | CSPGGGAGDTQYF
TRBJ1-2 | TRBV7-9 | CASSSKRGDRGGGYTF
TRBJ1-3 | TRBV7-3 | CASSLSVGNTIYF
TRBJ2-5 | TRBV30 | CAWSVGGAETQYF
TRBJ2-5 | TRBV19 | CASSIKAGGQETQYF
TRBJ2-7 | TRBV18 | CASSPARTGVNEQYF
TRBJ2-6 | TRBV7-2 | CASSLQGPSGANVLTF
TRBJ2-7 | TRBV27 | CASSRGTGGGYEQYF
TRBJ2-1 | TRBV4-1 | CASSQERSSRISEQFF
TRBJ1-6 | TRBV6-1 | CASEKTVRSPLHF
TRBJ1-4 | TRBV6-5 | CASSYGTGVGEKLFF
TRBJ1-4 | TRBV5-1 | CASSLALSSGEKLFF
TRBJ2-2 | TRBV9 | CASSVTGPNTGELFF
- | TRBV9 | CASPCVVGPGGGLGEQYF